The 23 T cell receptor beta chains presented below share a single source sample, sequenced in a study of cytomegalovirus exposure and HLA in healthy donors. Primers: 60 Vbeta forward and 13 Jbeta reverse. The repertoire was sequenced with immunoSEQ multiplex PCR; TCRdb's copy has only in-frame clones and lacks some. In the table there are about 76,000 clones, around 70% of which are singletons. The sequenced sample consisted of PBMCs. These TCRs come from a woman aged 40-49 years in good health and CMV-seropositive.

This chain links TRBV4-1 with TRBJ1-2; D is unresolved. V lost 4 bases and J 6 bases, leaving 6 bases between the germline ends. CDR3 length: 11 amino acids. Germline V gene sequence: CDR1 MGHRA, CDR2 YSYEKL. The CDR3 loop is CASSRGDGYTF. CDR3 in DNA: TGCGCCAGCAGCCGCGGGGATGGCTACACCTTC.

The chain carries TRBV29-1 and TRBJ2-3; a weak D match, TRBD1 (6 bases). Between the trimmed V and J ends, which lost 6 bases and 4 bases, there was a span of 17 bases. The CDR3 is 14 amino acids. CDR1 is SQVTM and CDR2 is ANQGSEA in the germline V gene. The CDR3, as DNA: TGCAGCGTCCGCCTCGACAGGCGGGCAGATACGCAGTATTTT. Translated: CSVRLDRRADTQYF.

This chain links TRBV19 with TRBJ2-7; 7 bases agree with TRBD2. The V and J ends lost 6 bases and 3 bases, in that order; junction bases with no gene match: 5. The V gene's germline CDR1 is LNHDA and CDR2 SQIVND (reference sequence). The CDR3 length is 13 residues. The CDR3 DNA sequence: TGTGCCAGTAGAAAGGGAGGGAGCTACGAGCAGTACTTC. Its translation is CASRKGGSYEQYF.

V gene TRBV2 combines with J gene TRBJ1-4; 8 bases fit TRBD1. The V gene's germline CDR1 is SNHLY and CDR2 FYNNEI. The CDR3 has 16 residues. The V gene end was trimmed by 7 bases and the J gene end by 7 bases; junction bases not matched to a gene: 14. CDR3 in DNA: TGTGCCAGCATTTCCAGGGGGCAAGGTTTAGGTGAAAAACTGTTTTTT. It codes for CASISRGQGLGEKLFF.

This clone was seen more than once but under ten times. This chain joins TRBV14 and TRBJ2-7; the match to TRBD1 covers 9 bases. Trimming took 2 bases from V and 2 from J; bases not matched to a gene: 10. The CDR3 loop spans 17 amino acids. Per the germline V gene, CDR1 is SGHDN and CDR2 is FVKESK. The CDR3 DNA is TGTGCCAGCAGCCAAAGCCCCGGGGGACAGGGTCCCTACGAGCAGTACTTC. Translation: CASSQSPGGQGPYEQYF.

A remark on this clone: At one of its ends the junction is not consistent with the germline gene, which may arise from a read error. The rearrangement links TRBV6-1 to TRBJ1-5; 10 bases are shared with TRBD1. Germline loops: CDR1 MNHNS, CDR2 SASEGT. CDR3 length: 14 residues. Written as DNA, the CDR3 is TGTGCTAGCACTGGGACAGGGGATGTGCAGCCCCAGCATTTT. Its protein product is CASTGTGDVQPQHF.

The chain recombines TRBV6-6 with TRBJ1-2; D gene uncertain. The CDR3 has 12 residues. Per germline, CDR1 MNHNY and CDR2 SVGAGI (reference sequence). Trimming shortened V by 6 bases and J by 4 bases, and 9 bases separated the two germline ends. The CDR3 bases are TGTGCCAGCAGACAGCTGGGCTATGGCTACACCTTC. Amino acids: CASRQLGYGYTF.

This chain links TRBV5-1 with TRBJ2-1; no reliable D call. The CDR3 extends over 13 amino acids. Germline CDR1 and CDR2: SGHRS and YFSETQ. V shed 4 bases and J shed 6 bases, with 11 bases lying between them. CDR3 sequence: CASSVNLVNEQFF. In DNA form, the CDR3 reads TGCGCCAGCAGCGTTAATCTCGTCAATGAGCAGTTCTTC.

The chain recombines TRBV5-1 with TRBJ1-1; D unclear. Trimming shortened V by 2 bases and J by 2 bases, and 10 bases separated the two germline ends. Germline loops: CDR1 SGHRS, CDR2 YFSETQ. CDR3 length equals 14 residues. CDR3: CASSFVVSNTEAFF. CDR3 sequence (DNA): TGCGCCAGCAGCTTTGTAGTGTCTAACACTGAAGCTTTCTTT.

The V gene is TRBV13, the J gene TRBJ2-7; 8 bases agree with TRBD1. This CDR3 is built from 14 residues. With V trimmed by 5 bases and J by 1 base, 4 bases remained unmatched. Germline CDR1 PRHDT, CDR2 FYEKMQ (reference sequence). Here the CDR3 reads CASSPRDRSYEQYF. The CDR3 DNA reads as TGTGCCAGCAGCCCTCGGGACAGGTCCTACGAGCAGTACTTC.

The V gene is TRBV6-5, the J gene TRBJ1-6; TRBD1 matches 8 bases. CDR3 size: 15 residues. The V gene's germline CDR1 is MNHEY and CDR2 SVGAGI. J was trimmed by 9 bases and V by 0 bases; bases with no gene match: 4. CDR3 sequence (DNA): TGTGCCAGCAGTTACTCAGGGACAGGCATTTCACCCCTCCACTTT. This gives the protein CASSYSGTGISPLHF.

The chain joins TRBV7-9 to TRBJ2-3, with D maybe TRBD2 (5 bases). Trimming took 3 bases from V and 5 from J, leaving 9 bases between them. CDR3 size: 13 residues. Per germline, CDR1 SEHNR and CDR2 FQNEAQ (reference sequence). This chain's CDR3 is CASSFGDGDTQYF. Here the CDR3 DNA reads TGTGCCAGCAGCTTCGGGGATGGAGATACGCAGTATTTT.

The CDR3 loop reads CASSGRGSTDTQYF. The CDR3 region has the DNA TGTGCCAGCAGTGGCAGGGGGTCCACAGATACGCAGTATTTT. The V and J genes are TRBV6-5 and TRBJ2-3; 7 nucleotides match TRBD1. The germline V gene has CDR1 MNHEY and CDR2 SVGAGI. CDR3 length equals 14 residues. J was trimmed by 2 bases and V by 5 bases; bases with no gene match: 4.

The V call is TRBV10-3, the J call TRBJ2-7; D is perhaps TRBD1 (6 bases). The ends were cut back, 4 bases at V and 0 bases at J, with 13 bases in the middle. CDR3 size: 15 residues. The germline CDR1 and CDR2 sequences are ENHRY and SYGVKD. The chain's CDR3 is CAISGGPLSSYEQYF. In DNA form, the CDR3 reads TGTGCCATCAGTGGGGGGCCGCTGAGCTCCTACGAGCAGTACTTC.

The genes are TRBV18 and TRBJ1-1, with TRBD1 matching over 7 bases. Germline assignment: CDR1 KGHSH and CDR2 LQKENI. V lost 3 bases and J lost 0; bases outside the gene matches: 4. The CDR3 is 15 amino acids. The CDR3: CASSPGQLMNTEAFF. The CDR3 DNA reads TGTGCCAGCTCACCGGGACAGCTAATGAACACTGAAGCTTTCTTT.

The V call is TRBV5-6, the J call TRBJ1-1; 9 nucleotides agree with TRBD1. In germline, CDR1 is SGHDT, CDR2 YYEEEE. The CDR3 sequence is 14 residues long. Trimming at V came to 5 bases and at J to 4 bases, leaving 6 bases not matched to a gene. CDR3 protein: CASREGTGSTEAFF. DNA of the CDR3: TGTGCCAGCAGGGAGGGGACAGGGAGCACTGAAGCTTTCTTT.

This clone was counted a few times. The chain carries TRBV18 and TRBJ1-1; perhaps TRBD1 as D (5 bases). V lost 1 base and J lost 1, with 7 bases in between. Germline CDR1 KGHSH, CDR2 LQKENI. CDR3 size: 14 residues. Written as DNA, the CDR3 is TGTGCCAGCTCACCACTACAGGAGAACACTGAAGCTTTCTTT. It yields the protein CASSPLQENTEAFF.

The sample holds one count of this clone. The DNA of the CDR3 is TGTGCCAGCAGCTTCCAACCGAGGACAGGGAACAATGAGCAGTTCTTC. This encodes CASSFQPRTGNNEQFF. This chain connects TRBV7-2 to TRBJ2-1, with 8 nucleotides matching TRBD1. The CDR3 loop spans 16 amino acids. V trimming: 3 bases; J trimming: 5 bases; junction bases outside the gene matches: 9. Germline V gene lookup returns CDR1 SGHTA and CDR2 FQGNSA.

The rearrangement joins TRBV7-9 to TRBJ2-1, with D possibly being TRBD1 (5 bases). The CDR3 is 16 amino acids. The V end was cut by 0 bases, the J end by 3 bases, with 12 bases between. From germline, CDR1 is SEHNR and CDR2 FQNEAQ (reference sequence). This CDR3 is CASSLAQGIGYNEQFF. In DNA form, the CDR3 reads TGTGCCAGCAGCTTAGCTCAGGGAATAGGCTACAATGAGCAGTTCTTC.

CDR3 bases: TGCAGCGTTGAAGGGCAGGGGATTGACAATGAGCAGTTCTTC. It is translated as CSVEGQGIDNEQFF. This chain joins TRBV29-1 and TRBJ2-1, with D perhaps matching TRBD1 (6 bases). This CDR3 is 14 amino acids long. Germline CDR1 is SQVTM and CDR2 is ANQGSEA. The V end lost 1 base, the J end lost 5 bases, and 12 bases lay between the germline ends.

This chain joins TRBV6-4 and TRBJ1-1, with D possibly being TRBD1 (6 bases). Germline CDR1 reads MRHNA; CDR2 reads SNTAGT. The CDR3 totals 13 residues. Trimming took off 6 bases at V and 1 base at J, with 9 bases between the two ends. CDR3 residues: CASSTGQNTEAFF. The CDR3 DNA sequence: TGTGCCAGCAGCACGGGACAGAACACTGAAGCTTTCTTT.

V is TRBV7-9 and J is TRBJ1-1; TRBD1 matches at 7 bases. This CDR3 contains 12 residues. The V gene end was trimmed by 1 base and the J gene end by 11 bases; junction bases not matched to a gene: 4. CDR1 SEHNR and CDR2 FQNEAQ come from the germline V gene (reference sequence). In DNA, the CDR3 is TGTGCCAGCAGCTTAGAGGGGGCCTCGGCTTTCTTT. This encodes CASSLEGASAFF.

V gene TRBV30 combines with J gene TRBJ1-6; D remains ambiguous. This CDR3 region has 18 residues. V shed 0 bases and J shed 6 bases, with 21 bases lying between them. Germline V gene sequence: CDR1 GTSNPN, CDR2 SVGIG (reference sequence). The CDR3 DNA sequence: TGTGCCTGGAGTGTAAGCCCCTTCCGGTATCCCGGTAATTCACCCCTCCACTTT. It codes for CAWSVSPFRYPGNSPLHF.